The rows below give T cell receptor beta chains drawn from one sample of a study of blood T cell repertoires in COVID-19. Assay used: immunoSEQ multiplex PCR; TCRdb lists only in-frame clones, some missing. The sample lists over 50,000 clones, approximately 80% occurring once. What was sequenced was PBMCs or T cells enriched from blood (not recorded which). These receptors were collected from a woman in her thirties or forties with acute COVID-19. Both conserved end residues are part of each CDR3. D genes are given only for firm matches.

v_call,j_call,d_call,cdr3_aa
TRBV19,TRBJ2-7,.,CASSIDHGEQYF
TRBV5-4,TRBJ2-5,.,CASSAPNEGWAETQYF
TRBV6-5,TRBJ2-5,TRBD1,CASRGQGMETQYF
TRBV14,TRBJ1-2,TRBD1,CASSQASGTGFSGYTF
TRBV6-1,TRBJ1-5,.,CASSALWTGVGNQPQHF
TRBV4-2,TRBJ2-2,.,CASSQPPNTGELFF
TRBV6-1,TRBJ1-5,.,CASSYGTLDQPQHF
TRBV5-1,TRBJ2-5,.,CASSWTVSGETQYF
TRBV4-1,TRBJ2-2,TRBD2,CASSQDPLAGSTGELFF
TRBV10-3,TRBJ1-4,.,CAIKESAGNEKLFF
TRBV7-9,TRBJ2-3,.,CASSKDRLYTDTQYF
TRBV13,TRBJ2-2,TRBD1,CASSPRDSYTGELFF
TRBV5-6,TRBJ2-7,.,CASSFGGTSPYEQYF
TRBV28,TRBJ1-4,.,CASSFPSSATNEKLFF
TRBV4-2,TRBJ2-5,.,CASSRRRGGDRAYQETQYF